This T cell receptor (beta chain) was captured in a study of T-cell reconstitution after alpha-beta-depleted transplantation in children. Study-wide results and caveats: Day-60 TCRbeta diversity that was high in some patients was derived from surviving recipient T cells and thymic progenitors. T cells produced anew were the main source of T-cell counts and diversity one year after transplant. At around two months after transplant, the alpha-beta T cells were reportedly derived from several hundred expanded clones that came from non-depleted graft cells.

Unique molecular identifiers featured in how the TCRbeta library was prepared. TCRdb itself ran the PCR reads through MiXCR, one entry per CDR3 protein. The table shows 180,000 or so distinct CDR3 sequences, with 6.3% occurring only once. Between the trimmed V and J ends, which lost 6 bases and 7 bases, there was a span of 16 bases. This CDR3 spans 14 amino acids. Remarks on this clonotype: Its antigen is as yet unknown. With a much larger clone just one base away, this may be a read error.

This TCR was sampled from a girl under three years old with combined immunodeficiency, due to receive a stem cell transplant. Specimen: PBMCs, collected before TCRalphabeta/CD19-depleted stem cell transplant. This sequence joins TRBV12-3 or TRBV12-4 and TRBJ1-5; D might be TRBD1 (6 bases). The CDR3 reads CASSLNRVNQPQHF. CDR3 DNA: TGTGCCAGCAGCCTGAACAGGGTAAACCAGCCCCAGCATTTT.